The present T cell receptor (beta chain) was sequenced within a study of PD-1 blockade in classical Hodgkin lymphoma. Findings and caveats of the study: Reasons behind the repertoire differences stay unclear, perhaps disease activity or earlier therapy. Healthy donors were reported to have higher baseline TCR diversity than newly diagnosed patients. By C4D1, diversity of CD4+ TCRs had risen significantly, whereas that of CD8+ TCRs had not. Patients who responded completely had about the same baseline diversity as newly diagnosed patients.

All patients experienced relapse after autologous stem cell transplantation, and brentuximab vedotin exposure was variable. Starting with thawed PBMCs, CD4+ T cells were purified by magnetic negative selection. A single count supports this clone. Its target is not known. The CDR3 consists of 16 residues. Germline values: CDR1 MDHEN, CDR2 SYDVKM. V was trimmed by 6 bases and J by 0 bases, leaving 18 bases between them. Assay used: immunoSEQ multiplex PCR; TCRdb lists only in-frame clones, some missing. This table holds about 13,000 clones, under 90% found once. Sample: CD4+ T cells from blood, taken at baseline. The J gene is TRBJ2-7, the V gene TRBV28; perhaps D is TRBD1 or TRBD2 (5 bases each). This clonotype was obtained from a human donor with classical Hodgkin lymphoma. The chain's CDR3 is CASSPPWPGRSYEQYF. CDR3 DNA sequence: TGTGCCAGCAGCCCCCCCTGGCCGGGGCGCTCCTACGAGCAGTACTTC.